This entry lists 25 T cell receptor beta chains sequenced from one sample in a study of T cell responses to AZD1222 COVID-19 vaccine. Some clones are missing from TCRdb's copy, which holds only in-frame ones; the method was immunoSEQ multiplex PCR. Of approximately 150,000 clones listed, around nine tenths are singletons. Source: peripheral blood, taken 28 days after the second AZD1222 dose. Source of these receptors: an adult who received the AZD1222 COVID-19 vaccine.

The chain couples TRBV19 to TRBJ2-3; 7 bases map to TRBD2. The CDR3 sequence is 16 residues long. Germline trimming cut 4 bases from V and 3 bases from J; bases unmatched to any gene: 10. From germline, CDR1 is LNHDA and CDR2 SQIVND (reference sequence). The CDR3 loop is CASSTRDSSGTDTQYF. The CDR3 nucleotides are TGTGCCAGTAGTACCCGGGATAGTAGCGGGACAGATACGCAGTATTTT.

The rearrangement joins TRBV12-3 or TRBV12-4 to TRBJ1-1; D uncertain. The CDR3 is 12 residues long. Trimming took 5 bases from V and 11 from J, leaving 15 bases between them. CDR3 region: CASSRAISVAFF. CDR3 bases: TGTGCCAGCAGTAGGGCGATCTCAGTGGCTTTCTTT.

The J gene is TRBJ1-4, the V gene TRBV4-2; D unclear. V was cut by 2 bases and J by 6 bases, with 10 bases left in between. Germline V CDR1 and CDR2: LGHNA, YNFKEQ. The CDR3 runs 14 residues. CDR3 protein: CASSQPGVDEKLFF. The CDR3 DNA reads TGTGCCAGCAGCCAACCTGGGGTGGATGAAAAACTGTTTTTT.

This chain joins TRBV9 and TRBJ2-7; the match to TRBD2 covers 9 bases. CDR3 size: 15 residues. Germline V CDR1 and CDR2: SGDLS, YYNGEE. J gave up 2 bases and V 0 bases, and 3 bases lay outside the gene matches. CDR3 residues: CASSVGLAETYEQYF. The CDR3 coding sequence is TGTGCCAGCAGCGTAGGACTAGCGGAAACCTACGAGCAGTACTTC.

The rearrangement links TRBV7-9 to TRBJ1-4; TRBD1 agrees at 7 bases. The trim removed 3 bases at V and 4 bases at J, leaving 2 bases unmatched. Germline V gives CDR1 SEHNR, CDR2 FQNEAQ (reference sequence). This CDR3 has 14 residues. CDR3 in amino acids: CASSFGDSNEKLFF. The CDR3 DNA sequence: TGTGCCAGCAGCTTTGGGGACAGTAATGAAAAACTGTTTTTT.

The V call is TRBV30, the J call TRBJ1-1; D is perhaps TRBD1 (6 bases). V dropped 1 base and J dropped 6 bases, with 12 bases sitting between them. Germline lookup yields CDR1 GTSNPN and CDR2 SVGIG (reference sequence). CDR3 length: 13 amino acids. In DNA, the CDR3 is TGTGCCTGGAGTGGGGGAGGGGGTCCTGAAGCTTTCTTT. Translation: CAWSGGGGPEAFF.

The chain links TRBV30 to TRBJ1-2; D gene unclear. CDR1 GTSNPN and CDR2 SVGIG come from the germline V gene (reference sequence). Trimming took off 0 bases at V and 4 bases at J, with 3 bases between the two ends. The CDR3 totals 11 residues. The CDR3 is CAWSVIYGYTF. As DNA, the CDR3 is TGTGCCTGGAGTGTTATCTATGGCTACACCTTC.

Concerning this clone itself: The sample contains more than one DNA sequence encoding this CDR3. This chain links TRBV18 with TRBJ1-1, with TRBD1 matching 7 bases. Germline CDR1 KGHSH, CDR2 LQKENI. With 5 bases clipped from V and 2 bases from J, the junction kept 5 bases outside the gene matches. CDR3 length: 14 amino acids. DNA for the CDR3: TGTGCCAGCTCAGCCGGGACAGAAAACACTGAAGCTTTCTTT. Amino acids: CASSAGTENTEAFF.

This chain links TRBV7-9 with TRBJ1-1, with D uncertain. The ends were cut back, 5 bases at V and 6 bases at J, with 10 bases in the middle. The CDR3 runs to 12 residues. CDR1 is SEHNR, CDR2 FQNEAQ, per germline (reference sequence). The CDR3 spells CASSRDSPEAFF. The CDR3 DNA reads as TGTGCCAGCAGCCGGGATTCACCTGAAGCTTTCTTT.

CDR3 protein: CASSMRAGTSGQPQHF. CDR3 nucleotide sequence: TGTGCCAGTAGTATGCGCGCCGGGACATCAGGTCAGCCCCAGCATTTT. The chain recombines TRBV19 with TRBJ1-5, with D possibly being TRBD1 (6 bases). The germline gives CDR1 LNHDA, CDR2 SQIVND (reference sequence). The germline V and J ends were trimmed by 3 bases and 6 bases, with 18 bases remaining between them. CDR3 size: 16 residues.

The chain has TRBV19 and TRBJ1-5; D remains ambiguous. Between the trimmed V and J ends, which lost 7 bases and 4 bases, there was a span of 20 bases. CDR1 is LNHDA, CDR2 SQIVND, per germline (reference sequence). CDR3 length: 16 residues. CDR3 protein: CASKPPRHGRNQPQHF. CDR3 bases: TGTGCCAGTAAACCCCCCAGACACGGTAGAAATCAGCCCCAGCATTTT.

The chain carries TRBV19 and TRBJ1-5; D is undetermined. Germline V gene sequence: CDR1 LNHDA, CDR2 SQIVND (reference sequence). This CDR3 has 15 residues. V dropped 4 bases and J dropped 9 bases, with 19 bases sitting between them. CDR3 in amino acids: CASSTRERALWPQHF. The CDR3 nucleotides are TGTGCCAGTAGTACCCGGGAGAGGGCCCTATGGCCCCAGCATTTT.

The rearrangement uses TRBV7-9 and TRBJ1-6, with D possibly matching TRBD1 (5 bases). The CDR3 is 14 amino acids. V was shortened by 3 bases and J by 9 bases, with 12 bases between the two germline ends. From germline, CDR1 is SEHNR and CDR2 FQNEAQ (reference sequence). The CDR3 coding sequence is TGTGCCAGCAGCTTGGGTAGTAGGGGTTCACCCCTCCACTTT. Its translation is CASSLGSRGSPLHF.

This rearrangement joins TRBV11-2 to TRBJ2-1; no clear D gene. V was shortened by 2 bases and J by 7 bases, with 18 bases between the two germline ends. The germline V gene encodes CDR1 SGHAT and CDR2 FQNNGV. This CDR3 contains 16 residues. CDR3 loop: CASSLLLLEYKNEQFF. The CDR3 nucleotides read TGTGCCAGCAGCTTATTATTGCTCGAGTATAAAAATGAGCAGTTCTTC.

This chain uses TRBV6-6 with TRBJ1-5, with TRBD1 matching 9 bases. The CDR3 loop spans 14 amino acids. V shed 6 bases and J 3 bases; nucleotides not matched to a gene: 3. Germline V lookup: CDR1 MNHNY, CDR2 SVGAGI (reference sequence). The CDR3 nucleotides are TGTGCCAGCAGAACAGGGGGCTACAATCAGCCCCAGCATTTT. Its protein is CASRTGGYNQPQHF.

The rearrangement uses TRBV29-1 and TRBJ1-2, with D possibly being TRBD1 (6 bases). CDR1 and CDR2 (germline): SQVTM, ANQGSEA. V was cut by 1 base and J by 8 bases, with 11 bases left in between. CDR3 size: 12 residues. The CDR3 nucleotides are TGCAGCGTTGAAGCAGGGGCCGGGGGCTACACCTTC. It yields the protein CSVEAGAGGYTF.

The genes are TRBV6-1 and TRBJ1-5; 11 nucleotides agree with TRBD1. Germline lookup yields CDR1 MNHNS and CDR2 SASEGT. V trimming: 1 base; J trimming: 6 bases; junction bases outside the gene matches: 2. The CDR3 is 15 residues long. CDR3 nucleotide sequence: TGTGCCAGCAGTGAAGGGACAGGGGGCGTTCAGCCCCAGCATTTT. This codes for CASSEGTGGVQPQHF.

The CDR3 protein is CASSFRSTQYF. As DNA, the CDR3 is TGTGCCAGCAGTTTTAGGAGCACGCAGTATTTT. This sequence joins TRBV12-3 or TRBV12-4 and TRBJ2-3; D is ambiguous. The CDR3 is 11 residues long. V shed 3 bases and J shed 9 bases, with 7 bases lying between them.

This chain joins TRBV29-1 and TRBJ1-1; D remains unclear. Trimming stripped 4 bases from V and 4 bases from J, with 13 bases between. The CDR3 loop spans 13 amino acids. Germline V gene data show CDR1 as SQVTM and CDR2 as ANQGSEA. For the CDR3, the DNA is TGCAGCGTTGCAAACAGCAGGACCACTGAAGCTTTCTTT. It translates to CSVANSRTTEAFF.

V and J are TRBV6-5 and TRBJ2-2; D call uncertain. The CDR3 totals 14 residues. The ends were cut back, 9 bases at V and 2 bases at J, with 13 bases in the middle. CDR1 is MNHEY, CDR2 SVGAGI, per germline. The chain's CDR3 is CASGIHRNTGELFF. The CDR3 nucleotides read TGTGCCAGTGGCATCCATCGAAACACCGGGGAGCTGTTTTTT.

The chain links TRBV2 to TRBJ1-1; the D is unclear. The CDR3 length is 14 residues. V dropped 6 bases and J dropped 5 bases, with 16 bases sitting between them. CDR1 SNHLY and CDR2 FYNNEI come from the germline V gene. The CDR3 DNA follows: TGTGCCAGCAGGTCCCAAATGAGTTTTACTGAAGCTTTCTTT. It codes for CASRSQMSFTEAFF. The variable domain in full, with the rest retrieved from reference TRBV2 and TRBJ1-1, is EPEVTQTPSHQVTQMGQEVILRCVPISNHLYFYWYRQILGQKVEFLVSFYNNEISEKSEIFDDQFSVERPDGSNFTLKIRSTKLEDSAMYFCASRSQMSFTEAFFGQGTRLTVV.

This chain uses TRBV2 with TRBJ1-5, with D tentatively TRBD1 (5 bases). The CDR3 consists of 15 residues. Germline V gene data show CDR1 as SNHLY and CDR2 as FYNNEI. Trimming took 2 bases from V and 6 from J, leaving 14 bases between them. The CDR3 sequence: CASSELEGGAQPQHF. The CDR3 DNA sequence: TGTGCCAGCAGTGAACTAGAAGGAGGGGCTCAGCCCCAGCATTTT.

The V and J genes are TRBV7-9 and TRBJ1-1, with D perhaps matching TRBD1 (5 bases). This CDR3 is built from 15 residues. The ends were cut back, 1 base at V and 3 bases at J, with 12 bases in the middle. The germline CDR1 and CDR2 sequences are SEHNR and FQNEAQ (reference sequence). CDR3 sequence reads: CASSLGEMGDTEAFF. CDR3 bases: TGTGCCAGCAGCTTAGGTGAAATGGGGGACACTGAAGCTTTCTTT. Full variable domain (outside the CDR3, taken from reference TRBV7-9 and TRBJ1-1): DTGVSQNPRHKITKRGQNVTFRCDPISEHNRLYWYRQTLGQGPEFLTYFQNEAQLEKSRLLSDRFSAERPKGSFSTLEIQRTEQGDSAMYLCASSLGEMGDTEAFFGQGTRLTVV.

The V gene is TRBV7-9, the J gene TRBJ2-3; D is unclear. V was cut by 5 bases and J by 3 bases, with 12 bases left in between. Germline CDR1 reads SEHNR; CDR2 reads FQNEAQ (reference sequence). The CDR3 extends over 14 amino acids. CDR3 sequence reads: CASSTSSSTDTQYF. CDR3 sequence (DNA): TGTGCCAGCAGCACCTCGAGTTCGACAGATACGCAGTATTTT.

The chain links TRBV7-8 to TRBJ1-3, with a possible D match to TRBD1 (5 bases). V lost 5 bases and J 0 bases, leaving 11 bases between the germline ends. Germline V gene sequence: CDR1 SGHVS, CDR2 FQNEAQ. CDR3 length: 15 residues. The CDR3 nucleotides are TGTGCCAGCAGCCCGAGGGGACTCTCTGGAAACACCATATATTTT. As protein: CASSPRGLSGNTIYF.